Below, one T cell receptor (beta chain) is given with its context. Its antigen is undetermined. This CDR3 has 14 amino acids. Trimming stripped 3 bases from V and 5 bases from J, with 12 bases between. CDR1 is SGDLS and CDR2 is YYNGEE in the germline V gene. The data originate from a study of brain metastases from non-small cell lung cancer. Regarding the study as a whole: Compared with their matched primary tumors, roughly two thirds of brain metastases showed expanded T-cell clones. Brain metastases shared most TCR repertoire with primaries, with sparse T cells.

The assay was immunoSEQ multiplex PCR, and TCRdb's table has in-frame clones only and misses some. The repertoire holds 1,500 to 2,000 clones, with about 92% as singletons. The chain employs TRBV9 and TRBJ1-3, with D unclear. Sequenced sample: tissue from a brain metastasis. The clonotype originates from a donor at least 40 years old with non-small cell lung cancer. The CDR3 spells CASSASGSRNTIYF. The CDR3 DNA reads TGTGCCAGCAGCGCGTCGGGTTCTAGAAACACCATATATTTT.